This T cell receptor beta chain derives from a study of early T cells in non-severe SARS-CoV-2 infection. Study at large: Alpha and beta chains were unpaired, from unsorted whole-blood bulk RNA. Study findings and constraints: Missing private and CD4 specificities, VDJdb matching favored anti-spike CD8 responses.

Germline V gene data show CDR1 as SQVTM and CDR2 as ANQGSEA. V gave up 4 bases and J gave up 1 base; unmatched junction bases: 7. The CDR3 length is 15 residues. From the 5' RACE reads, TCRdb called clonotypes with MiXCR, one entry per CDR3 protein. Of just under 60,000 distinct CDR3 sequences listed, 8% to 9.5% were seen once; the top ten hold about 16%. This clonotype was counted many times. Antigen specificity is unknown. This sequence originates from an adult who was a healthcare worker with PCR-confirmed SARS-CoV-2 infection or an uninfected control (not recorded which). The sample consisted of whole blood. The chain is built from TRBV29-1 and TRBJ1-1, with 9 bases that match TRBD1. CDR3 DNA: TGCAGCGTTGTGATCGGGACAGGGCCGAACACTGAAGCTTTCTTT. Protein sequence: CSVVIGTGPNTEAFF.